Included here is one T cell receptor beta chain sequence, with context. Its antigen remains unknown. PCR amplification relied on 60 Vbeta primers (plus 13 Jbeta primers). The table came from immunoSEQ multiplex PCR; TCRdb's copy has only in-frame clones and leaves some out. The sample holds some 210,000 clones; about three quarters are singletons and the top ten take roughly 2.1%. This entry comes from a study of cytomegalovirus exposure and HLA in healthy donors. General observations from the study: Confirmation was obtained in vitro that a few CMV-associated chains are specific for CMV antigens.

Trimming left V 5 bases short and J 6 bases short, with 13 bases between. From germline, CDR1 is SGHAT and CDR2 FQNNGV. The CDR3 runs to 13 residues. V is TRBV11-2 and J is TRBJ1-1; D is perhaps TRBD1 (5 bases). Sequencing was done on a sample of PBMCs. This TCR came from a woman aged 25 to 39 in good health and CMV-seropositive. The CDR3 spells CASSPRWGAEAFF. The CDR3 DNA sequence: TGTGCCAGCAGCCCTAGGTGGGGCGCTGAAGCTTTCTTT.